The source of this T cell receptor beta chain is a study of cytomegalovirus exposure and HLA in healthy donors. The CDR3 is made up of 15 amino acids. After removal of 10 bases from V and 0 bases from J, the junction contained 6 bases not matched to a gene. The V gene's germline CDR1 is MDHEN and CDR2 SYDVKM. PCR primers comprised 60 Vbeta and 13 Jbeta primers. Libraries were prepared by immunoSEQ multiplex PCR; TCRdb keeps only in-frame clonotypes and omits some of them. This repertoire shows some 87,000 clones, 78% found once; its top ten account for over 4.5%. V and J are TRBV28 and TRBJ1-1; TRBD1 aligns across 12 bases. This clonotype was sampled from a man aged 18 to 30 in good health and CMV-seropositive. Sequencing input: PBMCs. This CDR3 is CATGTGGALNTEAFF. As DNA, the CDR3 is TGTGCCACCGGGACAGGGGGCGCATTGAACACTGAAGCTTTCTTT.